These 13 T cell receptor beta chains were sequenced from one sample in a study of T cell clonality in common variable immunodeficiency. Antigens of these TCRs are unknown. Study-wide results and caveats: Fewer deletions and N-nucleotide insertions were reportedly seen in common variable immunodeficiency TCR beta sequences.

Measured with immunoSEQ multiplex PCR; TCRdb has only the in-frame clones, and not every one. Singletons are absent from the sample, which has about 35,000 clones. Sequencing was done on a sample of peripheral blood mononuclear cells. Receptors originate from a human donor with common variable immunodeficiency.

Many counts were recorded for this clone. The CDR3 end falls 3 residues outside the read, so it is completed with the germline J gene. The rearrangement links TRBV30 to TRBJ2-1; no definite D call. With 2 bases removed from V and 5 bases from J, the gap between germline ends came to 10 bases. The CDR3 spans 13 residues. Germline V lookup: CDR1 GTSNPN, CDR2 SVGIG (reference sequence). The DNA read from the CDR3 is TGTGCCTGGAGTCCACAGCTCCACAATGAG. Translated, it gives CAWSPQLHNE. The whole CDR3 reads CAWSPQLHNEQFF.

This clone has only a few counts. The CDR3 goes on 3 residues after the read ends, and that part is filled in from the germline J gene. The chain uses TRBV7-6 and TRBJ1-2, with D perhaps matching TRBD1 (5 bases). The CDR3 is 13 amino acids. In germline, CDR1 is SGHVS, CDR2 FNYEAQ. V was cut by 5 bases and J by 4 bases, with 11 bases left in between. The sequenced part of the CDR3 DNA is TGTGCCAGCAGCCCAGGGAGGAGCTATGGC. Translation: CASSPGRSYG. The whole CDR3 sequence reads CASSPGRSYGYTF.

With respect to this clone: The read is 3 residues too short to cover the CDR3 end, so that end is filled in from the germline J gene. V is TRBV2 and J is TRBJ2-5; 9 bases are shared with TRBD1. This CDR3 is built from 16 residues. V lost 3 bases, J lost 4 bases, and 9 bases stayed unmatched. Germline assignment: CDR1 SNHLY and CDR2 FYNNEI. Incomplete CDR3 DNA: TGTGCCAGCAGTGAGGGGTTACAGGGGGCTGGAGAGACC. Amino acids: CASSEGLQGAGET. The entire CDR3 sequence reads CASSEGLQGAGETQYF.

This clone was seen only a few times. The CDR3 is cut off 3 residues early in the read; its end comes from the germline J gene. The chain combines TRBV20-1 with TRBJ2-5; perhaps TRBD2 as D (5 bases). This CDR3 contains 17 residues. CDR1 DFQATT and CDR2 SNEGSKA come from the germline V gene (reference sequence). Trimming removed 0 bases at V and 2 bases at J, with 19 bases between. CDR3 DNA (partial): TGCAGTGCTAGAGATAGGAAAAGCGGAGAGATTCAAGAGACC. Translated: CSARDRKSGEIQET. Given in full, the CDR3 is CSARDRKSGEIQETQYF.

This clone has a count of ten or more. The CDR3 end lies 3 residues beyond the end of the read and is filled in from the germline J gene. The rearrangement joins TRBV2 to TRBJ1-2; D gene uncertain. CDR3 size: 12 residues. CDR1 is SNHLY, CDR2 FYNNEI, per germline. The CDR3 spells CASKVGSGGYTF. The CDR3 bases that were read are TGTGCCAGCAAAGTCGGTTCAGGAGGC.

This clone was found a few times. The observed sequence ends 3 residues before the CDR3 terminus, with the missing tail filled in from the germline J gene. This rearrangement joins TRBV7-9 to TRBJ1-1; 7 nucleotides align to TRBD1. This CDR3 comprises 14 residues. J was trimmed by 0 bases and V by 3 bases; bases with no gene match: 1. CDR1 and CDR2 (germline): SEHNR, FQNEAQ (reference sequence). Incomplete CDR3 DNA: TGTGCCAGCAGCTTTGGGACAGTGAACACTGAA. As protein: CASSFGTVNTE. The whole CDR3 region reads CASSFGTVNTEAFF.

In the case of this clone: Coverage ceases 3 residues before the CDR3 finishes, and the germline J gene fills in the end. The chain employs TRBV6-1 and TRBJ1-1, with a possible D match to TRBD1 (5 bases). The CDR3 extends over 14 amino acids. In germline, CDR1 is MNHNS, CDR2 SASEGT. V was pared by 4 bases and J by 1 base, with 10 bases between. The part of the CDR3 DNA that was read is TGTGCCAGCAGTGGCAGCACAGGGAACACTGAA. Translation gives CASSGSTGNTE. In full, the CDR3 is CASSGSTGNTEAFF.

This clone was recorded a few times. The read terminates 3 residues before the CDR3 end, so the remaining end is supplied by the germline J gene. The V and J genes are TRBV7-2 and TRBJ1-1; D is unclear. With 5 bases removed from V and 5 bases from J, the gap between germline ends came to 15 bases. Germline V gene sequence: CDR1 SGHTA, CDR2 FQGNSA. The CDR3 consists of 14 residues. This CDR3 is CASSTLKVRTEAFF. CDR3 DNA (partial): TGTGCCAGCAGCACCCTGAAAGTAAGGACTGAA.

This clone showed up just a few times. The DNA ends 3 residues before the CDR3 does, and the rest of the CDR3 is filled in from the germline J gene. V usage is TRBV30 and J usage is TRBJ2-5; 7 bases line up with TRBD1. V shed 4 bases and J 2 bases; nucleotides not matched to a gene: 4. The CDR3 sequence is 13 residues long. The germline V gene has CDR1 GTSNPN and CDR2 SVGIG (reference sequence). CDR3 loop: CAWKGDSQETQYF. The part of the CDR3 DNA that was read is TGTGCCTGGAAGGGGGACAGTCAAGAGACC.

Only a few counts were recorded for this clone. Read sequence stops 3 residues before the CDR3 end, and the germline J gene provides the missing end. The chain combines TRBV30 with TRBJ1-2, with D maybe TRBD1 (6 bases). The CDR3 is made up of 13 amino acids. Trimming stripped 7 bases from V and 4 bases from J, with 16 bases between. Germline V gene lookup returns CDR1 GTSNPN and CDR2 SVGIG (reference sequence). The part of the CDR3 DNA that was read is TGTGCCTTACTACAGGGTTCTGGCTATGGC. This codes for CALLQGSGYG. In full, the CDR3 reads CALLQGSGYGYTF. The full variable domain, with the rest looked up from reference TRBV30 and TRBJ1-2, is SQTIHQWPATLVQPVGSPLSLECTVEGTSNPNLYWYRQAAGRGLQLLFYSVGIGQISSEVPQNLSASRPQDRQFILSSKKLLLSDSGFYLCALLQGSGYGYTFGSGTRLTVV.

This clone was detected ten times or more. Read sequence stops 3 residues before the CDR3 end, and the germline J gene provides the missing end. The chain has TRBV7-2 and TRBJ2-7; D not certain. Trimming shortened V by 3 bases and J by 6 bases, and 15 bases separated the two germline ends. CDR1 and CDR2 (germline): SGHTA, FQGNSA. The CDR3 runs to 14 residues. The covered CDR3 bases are TGTGCCAGCAGCTTTGGCGGCCCCAAAGGCGAG. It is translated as CASSFGGPKGE. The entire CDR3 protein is CASSFGGPKGEQYF.

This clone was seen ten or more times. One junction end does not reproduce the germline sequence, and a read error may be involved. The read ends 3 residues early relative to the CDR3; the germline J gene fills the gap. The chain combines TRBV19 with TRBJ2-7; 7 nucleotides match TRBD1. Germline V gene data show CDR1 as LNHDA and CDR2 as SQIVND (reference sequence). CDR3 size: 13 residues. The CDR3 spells CASRQGESSEQYF. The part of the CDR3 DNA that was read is TGTGCCAGTCGACAGGGTGAATCCTCCGAG.

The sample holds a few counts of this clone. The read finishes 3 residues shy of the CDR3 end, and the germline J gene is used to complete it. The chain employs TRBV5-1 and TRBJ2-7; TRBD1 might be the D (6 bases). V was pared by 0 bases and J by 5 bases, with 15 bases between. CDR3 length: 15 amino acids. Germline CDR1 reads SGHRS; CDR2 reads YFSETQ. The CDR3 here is CASSLGQGSRDEQYF. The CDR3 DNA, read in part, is TGCGCCAGCAGCTTGGGGCAGGGGAGTAGGGACGAG.